One sample yielded the 27 T cell receptor delta chains listed below, sequenced in a study of gamma-delta chains in newborns, infants, children (dated by TCRdb to the late 2010s). These reads were obtained on an Illumina MiSeq. TCRdb reran clone calling on the public reads with CATT; rows sharing one DNA sequence were then combined. The sample has over 950 delta-chain clones on record, 0.9% to 1.4% of them singletons. Roughly 30% of the sample is held by the ten biggest clonotypes. The sample taken for sequencing was blood. The receptors here all came from a child in good health.

As for this clone: TCRdb's protein for this DNA is that of a much larger clone and differs from the translation at residue 12, likely a read error; the protein shown is the DNA translation. The V gene is TRDV2, the J gene TRDJ3; 9 bases line up with TRDD3. There are 18 residues in the CDR3. The germline V gene has CDR1 GEAIGNYY and CDR2 EKD. CDR3 bases: TGTGCCTGTGTCACAGGGGGATACAGCTCCTGGGGCACCCGACAGATGTTTTTC. Protein: CACVTGGYSSWGTRQMFF.

This clone was detected a few times. The TCRdb protein comes from a much larger clone and disagrees with this DNA's translation at residue 8, likely due to a read error; the protein given here is derived from the DNA. This chain uses TRDV2 with TRDJ1; D is possibly TRDD3 (6 bases). This CDR3 is 18 amino acids long. Germline lookup yields CDR1 GEAIGNYY and CDR2 EKD. Trimming stripped 1 base from V and 0 bases from J, with 20 bases between. The CDR3 sequence: CACDTLGGTSRDTDKLIF. The CDR3 DNA is TGTGCCTGTGACACGTTGGGGGGTACGTCCCGGGACACCGATAAACTCATCTTT.

There are a few counts of this clone. The protein given by TCRdb reflects a much larger clone and differs at residue 3 from this DNA's translation, likely from a read error; the protein shown is the DNA's translation. The rearrangement links TRDV2 to TRDJ1; TRDD3 matches 11 bases. The CDR3 runs to 18 residues. Germline-derived CDR1 and CDR2 are GEAIGNYY and EKD. DNA for the CDR3: TGTGCCAGTGACACGTTGGGGGATACGTCCCGGGACACCGATAAACTCATCTTT. Translating gives CASDTLGDTSRDTDKLIF.

Concerning this clone itself: A far larger clone differs by one base, so this is likely a read error. The sample contains more than one DNA sequence encoding this CDR3. This chain joins TRDV2 and TRDJ1, with 11 bases aligning to TRDD3. Per the germline V gene, CDR1 is GEAIGNYY and CDR2 is EKD. The trim removed 1 base at V and 4 bases at J, leaving 4 bases unmatched. The length of the CDR3 is 15 residues. CDR3 sequence: CACDTLGDSGDKLIF. DNA for the CDR3: TGTGCCTGTGACACACTGGGGGATAGTGGCGATAAACTCATCTTT.

The table lists this clone with a few counts. It is likely a read error: a sequence one base away is far more abundant. V usage is TRDV2 and J usage is TRDJ3, with D uncertain. This CDR3 contains 17 residues. The V end lost 3 bases, the J end lost 0 bases, and 11 bases lay between the germline ends. Germline V CDR1 and CDR2: GEAIGNYY, EKD. The CDR3 sequence: CACDPSTHSWDTRQMFF. The CDR3 DNA reads as TGTGCCTGTGACCCCAGTACTCACTCCTGGGACACCCGACAGATGTTTTTC.

As to this clone: The protein given by TCRdb reflects a much larger clone and differs at residue 4 from this DNA's translation, likely from a read error; the protein shown is the DNA's translation. The CDR3 loop is CALRRLGDYTDKLIF. Written as DNA, the CDR3 is TGTGCCTTACGGCGACTGGGGGATTACACCGATAAACTCATCTTT. The J gene is TRDJ1, the V gene TRDV2; TRDD3 matches 10 bases. V shed 8 bases and J 0 bases; nucleotides not matched to a gene: 8. The CDR3 sequence is 15 residues long. Germline-derived CDR1 and CDR2 are GEAIGNYY and EKD.

On this clone: It differs at one base from a far larger clone, so likely a read error. In DNA form, the CDR3 reads TGTGCCTTATGGCGACCGGGGGATTACACCGATAAACTCATCTTT. It specifies CALWRPGDYTDKLIF. V and J are TRDV2 and TRDJ1, with TRDD3 identical over 7 bases. There are 15 residues in the CDR3. V shed 8 bases, J shed 0 bases, and the junction held 11 bases outside the gene matches. Germline-derived CDR1 and CDR2 are GEAIGNYY and EKD.

Points on this clone: The protein TCRdb gives is from a much larger clone and does not agree with this DNA's translation at residue 9, likely a read error; the protein shown here comes from the DNA. The chain links TRDV2 to TRDJ1, with 8 nucleotides matching TRDD3. Per germline, CDR1 GEAIGNYY and CDR2 EKD. The CDR3 runs 18 residues. V gave up 3 bases and J gave up 1 base; unmatched junction bases: 15. The chain's CDR3 is CACDAILGVSRGTDKLIF. The CDR3 DNA follows: TGTGCCTGTGACGCGATACTGGGGGTTAGTCGCGGCACCGATAAACTCATCTTT.

In this sample, this clone turned up a few times. The likely explanation is a read error, given a far larger clone one base away. This CDR3 is also generated by other DNA sequences in the sample. The CDR3 bases are TGCGCCTGTGACACTGCCGAGGGTGGGGGAACGAGCTCCTGGGACACCCGACAGATGTTTTTC. This sequence encodes CACDTAEGGGTSSWDTRQMFF. The chain carries TRDV2 and TRDJ3; 7 nucleotides line up with TRDD3. The CDR3 is 21 residues long. CDR1 is GEAIGNYY and CDR2 is EKD in the germline V gene.

This clone rates as large. The identical CDR3 is also encoded by other nucleotide sequences in the sample. The rearrangement joins TRDV2 to TRDJ1; 13 positions agree with TRDD3. The CDR3 spans 17 residues. V lost 0 bases to trimming and J lost 1 base; unmatched junction nucleotides: 4. Looked up from germline, CDR1 is GEAIGNYY and CDR2 is EKD. DNA for the CDR3: TGTGCCTGTGACACCTTACTGGGGGATACGCGCACCGATAAACTCATCTTT. Protein sequence: CACDTLLGDTRTDKLIF.

There are a few counts of this clone. A far larger clone is one nucleotide away, so this likely arose from a read error. The rearrangement links TRDV2 to TRDJ1; 8 positions match TRDD3. Germline V gene data show CDR1 as GEAIGNYY and CDR2 as EKD. The CDR3 spans 24 residues. J was trimmed by 4 bases and V by 0 bases; bases with no gene match: 33. This CDR3 is CACDTVPPSHGELSTGGLYDKLIF. CDR3 DNA sequence: TGTGCCTGTGACACCGTACCTCCATCTCACGGAGAGCTAAGTACTGGGGGGCTCTACGATAAACTCATCTTT.

This clone was detected only a few times. This may be a read error, as it is one base from a much larger clone. The chain is built from TRDV2 and TRDJ3; 11 positions agree with TRDD3. From germline, CDR1 is GEAIGNYY and CDR2 EKD. With V trimmed by 5 bases and J by 0 bases, 8 bases remained unmatched. This CDR3 is built from 19 residues. The CDR3 DNA reads as TGTGCCTGTGGCGCCCTACTGGGGGATAGCTCCTGGGACACCCGACAGATGTTTTTC. Its translation: CACGALLGDSSWDTRQMFF.

A note on this clone: One base separates it from a far larger clone, so it is likely a read error. The sample contains more than one DNA sequence encoding this CDR3. The rearrangement links TRDV2 to TRDJ1; D unclear. V was shortened by 7 bases and J by 0 bases, with 14 bases between the two germline ends. Germline V gene data show CDR1 as GEAIGNYY and CDR2 as EKD. This CDR3 has 14 residues. The CDR3 here is CACDSVLDTDKLIF. CDR3 sequence (DNA): TGTGCCTGCGACTCTGTACTTGACACCGATAAACTCATCTTT.

This clone has more than one count but fewer than ten. The protein held in TCRdb is that of a much larger clone and does not match this DNA's translation at residue 12, likely because of a read error; the protein shown is translated from the DNA. In DNA form, the CDR3 reads TGTGCCTGTGACACCGTCTCTGGGGGATCTAACGCCGATAAACTCATCTTT. It translates to CACDTVSGGSNADKLIF. The rearrangement joins TRDV2 to TRDJ1; the match to TRDD3 covers 9 bases. From germline, CDR1 is GEAIGNYY and CDR2 EKD. The V and J ends lost 0 bases and 3 bases, in that order; junction bases with no gene match: 10. This CDR3 is built from 17 residues.

This clone was picked up a small number of times. The V call is TRDV2, the J call TRDJ3; TRDD3 aligns across 7 bases. Germline CDR1 is GEAIGNYY and CDR2 is EKD. The J segment lost 2 bases and the V segment lost 0 bases, leaving 9 bases of the junction unmatched. This CDR3 has 19 amino acids. The CDR3 DNA is TGTGCCTGTGACACCGTGCTGGGGGGCCAGACCTGGGACACCCGACAGATGTTTTTC. Translating it yields CACDTVLGGQTWDTRQMFF.

This clone was counted between two and nine times. The likely explanation is a read error, given a far larger clone one base away. Other DNA sequences from this sample encode an identical CDR3 as well. V gene TRDV2 combines with J gene TRDJ3; a weak D match, TRDD3 (6 bases). This CDR3 has 18 amino acids. Between the trimmed V and J ends, which lost 4 bases and 0 bases, there was a span of 15 bases. The germline V gene encodes CDR1 GEAIGNYY and CDR2 EKD. CDR3 in DNA: TGTGCCTGTGATACCGCGGTGGGGATCTCCTGGGACACCCGACAGATGTTTTTC. Translation: CACDTAVGISWDTRQMFF.

In its sample, this clone was seen a few times. For this DNA, TCRdb reports the protein of a much larger clone, which diverges at residue 8, most likely from a read error; the protein presented here is translated directly from the DNA. The CDR3 bases are TGTGCCTGTGACACTGGGGGATGCTCGAGCTCCTGGGACACCCGACAGATGTTTTTC. Translation gives CACDTGGCSSSWDTRQMFF. The chain has TRDV2 and TRDJ3, with 8 bases lining up with TRDD3. The CDR3 is 19 residues long. V lost 1 base and J lost 0; bases outside the gene matches: 7. Germline CDR1 and CDR2: GEAIGNYY and EKD.

This clone occurred a few times. This CDR3 reads CALGEEGSYPTGGSELIF. CDR3 DNA: TGTGCTCTTGGGGAAGAGGGCTCCTACCCTACTGGGGGTAGTGAACTCATCTTT. The J gene is TRDJ1, the V gene TRDV1; 8 bases match TRDD3. The germline CDR1 and CDR2 sequences are TSWWSYY and QGS. V was clipped by 2 bases and J by 9 bases; unmatched bases: 20. CDR3 length equals 18 residues.

This clone has only a few counts. A single base is all that separates this from a far larger clone, so a read error is likely. Other DNA variants within this sample encode the same CDR3. This sequence joins TRDV2 and TRDJ1, with a possible D match to TRDD3 (6 bases). The V end was cut by 0 bases, the J end by 0 bases, with 16 bases between. There are 17 residues in the CDR3. Germline CDR1 and CDR2: GEAIGNYY and EKD. The CDR3 nucleotides read TGTGCCTGTGACACCGTGGGTGGGGGCCAGAACACCGATAAACTCATCTTT. Protein: CACDTVGGGQNTDKLIF.

To note about this clone: The TCRdb protein comes from a much larger clone and disagrees with this DNA's translation at residue 18, likely due to a read error; the protein given here is derived from the DNA. The J gene is TRDJ1, the V gene TRDV2; 10 bases are shared with TRDD3. Germline-derived CDR1 and CDR2 are GEAIGNYY and EKD. The CDR3 is made up of 20 amino acids. CDR3 residues: CACDPLSTGGSSRYTDKPIF. CDR3 bases: TGTGCCTGTGACCCACTCAGTACTGGGGGATCATCCCGGTACACCGATAAACCCATCTTT.

This clone has a handful of counts. TCRdb has a much larger clone's protein, which differs at residue 4 from the translation of this DNA, likely because of a read error; what is shown is the protein translated from the DNA. V gene TRDV2 combines with J gene TRDJ1; 10 bases align to TRDD3. Germline assignment: CDR1 GEAIGNYY and CDR2 EKD. CDR3 size: 18 residues. CDR3 amino acids: CACGTVPTGGLNTDKLIF. The CDR3 DNA follows: TGTGCCTGTGGCACCGTTCCTACTGGGGGATTGAACACCGATAAACTCATCTTT.

A few counts support this clone. A much larger clone lies a single base off, so this may be a read error. The V and J genes are TRDV2 and TRDJ1, with 7 bases fitting TRDD3. The V gene end was trimmed by 9 bases and the J gene end by 5 bases; junction bases not matched to a gene: 14. The CDR3 spans 14 residues. Germline assignment: CDR1 GEAIGNYY and CDR2 EKD. DNA for the CDR3: TGTGCCCGTAACGTACTGGGGATCACGGATAAACTCATCTTT. Translating gives CARNVLGITDKLIF.

Details on this clone: With only one base between it and a far larger clone, this is likely a read error. The sample has other DNA sequences that encode this CDR3 too. CDR3 sequence reads: CACDTWGGTDKLIF. In DNA form, the CDR3 reads TGTGCCTGTGACACCTGGGGGGGTACCGATAAACTCATCTTT. V and J are TRDV2 and TRDJ1; maybe TRDD3 (6 bases). Germline V lookup: CDR1 GEAIGNYY, CDR2 EKD. The CDR3 totals 14 residues. Trimming shortened V by 0 bases and J by 2 bases, and 9 bases separated the two germline ends.

With respect to this clone: This DNA translates differently at residue 6 from the TCRdb protein, which is that of a much larger clone; a read error is likely, and the protein shown is the DNA's own translation. CDR3 nucleotides: TGTGCCTGTGACACAGCTAACGGGGGACACGGGCGCACCGATAAACTCATCTTT. Its translation: CACDTANGGHGRTDKLIF. This rearrangement joins TRDV2 to TRDJ1; D is perhaps TRDD3 (6 bases). V was cut by 1 base and J by 1 base, with 21 bases left in between. The germline CDR1 and CDR2 sequences are GEAIGNYY and EKD. This CDR3 region has 18 residues.

Worth noting for this clone: A far bigger clonotype differs at one base, so this is likely a read error. The rearrangement links TRDV2 to TRDJ1; D not certain. The CDR3 is 19 amino acids. Germline CDR1 GEAIGNYY, CDR2 EKD. V dropped 0 bases and J dropped 0 bases, with 22 bases sitting between them. The CDR3 bases are TGTGCCTGTGACACCGTGGGTAGGAGCCTTACCTCACACACCGATAAACTCATCTTT. Translated, it gives CACDTVGRSLTSHTDKLIF.

This clone has just a few counts. The protein held in TCRdb is that of a much larger clone and does not match this DNA's translation at residue 10, likely because of a read error; the protein shown is translated from the DNA. The genes are TRDV2 and TRDJ1; 10 bases map to TRDD3. In germline, CDR1 is GEAIGNYY, CDR2 EKD. The CDR3 is 16 residues long. V dropped 3 bases and J dropped 3; count of bases not matched to a gene: 9. CDR3 sequence reads: CACDSVLGDAPDKLIF. CDR3 nucleotide sequence: TGTGCCTGTGACTCAGTACTGGGGGATGCGCCCGATAAACTCATCTTT.

With respect to this clone: The amino acid sequence in TCRdb belongs to a much larger clone and departs from this DNA's translation at residue 17, likely a sequencing read error; the sequence shown is translated from the DNA. The genes are TRDV2 and TRDJ3, with TRDD3 matching 7 bases. Germline CDR1 reads GEAIGNYY; CDR2 reads EKD. CDR3 length: 20 residues. The CDR3 DNA sequence: TGTGCCTGTGACACCGGTTGGGGGACGCATAGCTCCTGGGACACCCGACGGATGTTTTTC. The encoded protein is CACDTGWGTHSSWDTRRMFF.